The 22 T cell receptor beta chains below all came from one sample that was sequenced in a study of molecular identifiers for immune sequencing clone quantification. TCRdb passed the PCR reads through MiXCR, listing each CDR3 protein once. The sample holds hundreds of thousands of distinct CDR3 sequences; about 22% are singletons and the top ten take around 0.76%. The sequencing sample was made of naive CD8+ T cells from blood, with Jurkat cell RNA spiked in. Stated subset: FACS-sorted CD8+CD4-CCR7+CD45RA+ naive T cells. Receptors originate from a human donor in good health. Some libraries in this study had Jurkat cell RNA spiked in.

This clonotype turned up a few times. The rearrangement uses TRBV3-1 and TRBJ2-7, with 9 bases fitting TRBD1. CDR1 is LGHDT and CDR2 is YNNKEL in the germline V gene (reference sequence). The CDR3 runs to 14 residues. V lost 4 bases and J lost 6; bases outside the gene matches: 7. The CDR3 loop is CASSPGTGTPEQYF. The DNA for the CDR3 is TGTGCCAGCAGCCCCGGGACAGGGACGCCCGAGCAGTACTTC.

The V call is TRBV3-1, the J call TRBJ1-5; no clear D. The germline CDR1 and CDR2 sequences are LGHDT and YNNKEL (reference sequence). This CDR3 region has 16 residues. Trimming stripped 4 bases from V and 3 bases from J, with 16 bases between. The CDR3: CASSPSGGPPNQPQHF. The DNA of the CDR3 is TGTGCCAGCAGCCCTAGCGGCGGGCCCCCCAATCAGCCCCAGCATTTT.

The chain is built from TRBV27 and TRBJ1-2, with TRBD1 as a possible D gene (5 bases). CDR1 and CDR2 (germline): MNHEY, SMNVEV (reference sequence). This CDR3 is built from 13 residues. Trimming cost V 6 bases and J 6 bases, with 14 bases left between them. The CDR3: CASSAGMGHGYTF. For the CDR3, the DNA is TGTGCCAGCAGCGCTGGCATGGGGCATGGCTACACCTTC.

Remarks on this clonotype: In this CDR3 the conserved last residue, phenylalanine or tryptophan, is missing, so a read error is likely. The J gene is TRBJ1-5, the V gene TRBV4-1, with D unresolved. V shed 2 bases and J shed 2 bases, with 16 bases lying between them. The length of the CDR3 is 17 residues. The germline V gene encodes CDR1 MGHRA and CDR2 YSYEKL. The CDR3 sequence is CASSQLLSPDGNQPQHL. The CDR3 DNA reads TGCGCCAGCAGCCAACTCCTCAGCCCAGACGGCAATCAGCCCCAGCATCTT.

A note on this clonotype: An end of the junction differs from the germline gene, which may be a read error. The chain has TRBV7-9 and TRBJ2-7, with D possibly being TRBD2 (5 bases). Germline V lookup: CDR1 SEHNR, CDR2 FQNEAQ (reference sequence). CDR3 length equals 14 residues. The CDR3 nucleotides read TGTGCCAGCAGCTCCGGGCCCGCCCCTGGGGAGCAGTCCTTC. It translates to CASSSGPAPGEQSF.

Comment on this clonotype: A much larger clone lies a single base off, so this may be a read error. This rearrangement joins TRBV9 to TRBJ2-3, with a weak D call TRBD1 (6 bases). This CDR3 is built from 14 residues. Germline CDR1 SGDLS, CDR2 YYNGEE. In nucleotides, the CDR3 is TGTGCCACCAGCGTTTCAGGGGCGACAGATACGCAGTATTTT. It encodes CATSVSGATDTQYF.

In this sample, this clonotype turned up a few times. The gene calls are TRBV7-7 and TRBJ2-2; TRBD1 agrees at 7 bases. Germline values: CDR1 SSHAT, CDR2 FNYEAQ (reference sequence). This CDR3 comprises 13 residues. With V trimmed by 10 bases and J by 5 bases, 7 bases remained unmatched. The DNA for the CDR3 is TGTGCCACATGGGACAGCACAACCGGGGAGCTGTTTTTT. It is translated as CATWDSTTGELFF.

Turning to this clonotype: A much larger clone differs by one base, so this may be a read error. This rearrangement joins TRBV4-1 to TRBJ2-5; tentative D call: TRBD2 (7 bases). CDR1 is MGHRA and CDR2 is YSYEKL in the germline V gene. The CDR3 has 16 residues. Trimming left V 3 bases short and J 4 bases short, with 18 bases between. CDR3 DNA: TGCGCCAGCAGCCACTACCCGCGGGGGCCTGGAGAGACCCAGTACTTC. Translation gives CASSHYPRGPGETQYF.

Turning to this clonotype: Mismatch with germline at one junction end may stem from a read error. V gene TRBV10-2 combines with J gene TRBJ1-1; 7 positions agree with TRBD1. Germline values: CDR1 WSHSY, CDR2 SAAADI. The CDR3 has 14 amino acids. The CDR3 loop reads CASSERQGRTEASF. In DNA form, the CDR3 reads TGCGCCAGCAGTGAGAGACAGGGAAGGACTGAAGCTTCCTTT.

The chain recombines TRBV27 with TRBJ1-6, with a weak D call TRBD1 (5 bases). The V end was cut by 0 bases, the J end by 9 bases, with 15 bases between. The CDR3 consists of 16 residues. The germline V gene has CDR1 MNHEY and CDR2 SMNVEV (reference sequence). CDR3 sequence: CASSLSQGPLGSPLHF. The CDR3 DNA follows: TGTGCCAGCAGTTTATCGCAGGGCCCCCTTGGTTCACCCCTCCACTTT.

This clonotype was counted at least ten times. The chain has TRBV7-9 and TRBJ2-5; 10 nucleotides match TRBD1. Germline CDR1 SEHNR, CDR2 FQNEAQ (reference sequence). The ends lost 5 bases at V and 4 bases at J; junction bases unmatched: 7. The CDR3 runs 15 residues. The CDR3 is CASSPRQGAGETQYF. In DNA, the CDR3 is TGTGCCAGCAGCCCGAGACAGGGGGCAGGAGAGACCCAGTACTTC.

V usage is TRBV13 and J usage is TRBJ2-2, with D perhaps being TRBD1 or TRBD2 (5 bases each). CDR3 size: 15 residues. Deletions cut 7 bases from V and 6 bases from J, with 18 bases between. Germline assignment: CDR1 PRHDT and CDR2 FYEKMQ (reference sequence). CDR3 residues: CASTKRAVGAGELFF. In nucleotides, the CDR3 is TGTGCCAGCACCAAAAGAGCGGTGGGGGCCGGGGAGCTGTTTTTT.

At least ten counts were recorded for this clonotype. V usage is TRBV2 and J usage is TRBJ2-2, with no clear D. Trimming took off 4 bases at V and 0 bases at J, with 9 bases between the two ends. Germline CDR1 SNHLY, CDR2 FYNNEI. There are 15 residues in the CDR3. Here the CDR3 reads CASSGRASNTGELFF. The CDR3 DNA is TGTGCCAGCAGTGGAAGGGCTTCGAACACCGGGGAGCTGTTTTTT.

With regard to this clonotype: A read error may account for a junction end that differs from germline. V gene TRBV19 combines with J gene TRBJ1-1; D not certain. The germline V gene encodes CDR1 LNHDA and CDR2 SQIVND (reference sequence). The CDR3 is made up of 15 amino acids. CDR3 DNA sequence: TGTGCCGGTAGTATTGGCGTTTGGGTGAACACTGAAGCTTTCTTT. As protein: CAGSIGVWVNTEAFF.

This clonotype was counted at least ten times. The gene calls are TRBV25-1 and TRBJ2-7; D call uncertain. Germline CDR1 and CDR2: MGHDK and SYGVNS. V was clipped by 3 bases and J by 9 bases, with 21 bases between them. This CDR3 has 15 residues. CDR3: CASSDKSPQGKRQYF. The CDR3 nucleotides are TGTGCCAGCAGTGACAAATCGCCCCAAGGGAAACGGCAGTACTTC.

For this clonotype: This may arise from a read error, as a much more abundant clone is one base away. This rearrangement joins TRBV28 to TRBJ2-7; TRBD2 matches at 7 bases. The germline V gene has CDR1 MDHEN and CDR2 SYDVKM. The CDR3 extends over 15 amino acids. V lost 8 bases, J lost 6 bases, and 16 bases stayed unmatched. The CDR3 protein is CASRGSLAETSEQYF. DNA for the CDR3: TGTGCCAGCCGTGGGTCTCTAGCGGAGACCTCCGAGCAGTACTTC.

This clonotype came up a few times. One end of the junction varies from germline; a read error may be responsible. V is TRBV13 and J is TRBJ1-1; D gene uncertain. There are 14 residues in the CDR3. CDR1 and CDR2 (germline): PRHDT, FYEKMQ (reference sequence). Written as DNA, the CDR3 is TGTGCCAGCAGCTCTGGTAACAGTAACACTGGAGCTTTCTTT. It specifies CASSSGNSNTGAFF. Using reference TRBV13 and TRBJ1-1 for the parts outside the CDR3, the full variable domain is AAGVIQSPRHLIKEKRETATLKCYPIPRHDTVYWYQQGPGQDPQFLISFYEKMQSDKGSIPDRFSAQQFSDYHSELNMSSLELGDSALYFCASSSGNSNTGAFFGQGTRLTVV.

This clonotype was seen more than once but under ten times. V gene TRBV13 combines with J gene TRBJ1-1; D is uncertain. The CDR3 covers 14 residues. Germline CDR1 is PRHDT and CDR2 is FYEKMQ (reference sequence). V was pared by 2 bases and J by 3 bases, with 10 bases between. The CDR3 reads CASSLMVEDTEAFF. DNA for the CDR3: TGTGCCAGCAGCTTAATGGTGGAAGACACTGAAGCTTTCTTT.

The rearrangement uses TRBV30 and TRBJ2-5, with D perhaps TRBD2 (6 bases). The ends were cut back, 2 bases at V and 4 bases at J, with 11 bases in the middle. The CDR3 totals 13 residues. Germline V gives CDR1 GTSNPN, CDR2 SVGIG (reference sequence). The CDR3 bases are TGTGCCTGGAGTACGGGAGAGAGAGAGACCCAGTACTTC. It translates to CAWSTGERETQYF.

As regards this clonotype: Being one base from a much bigger clone, this may be a read error. The rearrangement uses TRBV4-3 and TRBJ1-1; D unclear. CDR3 size: 16 residues. Germline values: CDR1 LGHNA, CDR2 YSLEER. The CDR3 DNA sequence: TGCGCCGGCAGCCAAGACCCATACAGTGTAAACACTGAAGCTTTCTTT. Protein: CAGSQDPYSVNTEAFF.

This clonotype was seen a few times. The genes are TRBV7-9 and TRBJ1-1, with D hard to call. The CDR3 sequence is 15 residues long. Germline loops: CDR1 SEHNR, CDR2 FQNEAQ (reference sequence). V was trimmed by 2 bases and J by 1 base, leaving 11 bases between them. The CDR3 loop reads CASSLSSQENTEAFF. CDR3 bases: TGTGCCAGCAGCTTAAGTTCGCAGGAGAACACTGAAGCTTTCTTT.

This clonotype showed up just a few times. The CDR3 sequence: CASSLESLAGTDTQYF. The CDR3 DNA is TGTGCCAGCAGCTTAGAGTCACTAGCGGGTACAGATACGCAGTATTTT. The rearrangement uses TRBV13 and TRBJ2-3; 9 bases line up with TRBD2. Trimming cost V 1 base and J 3 bases; bases outside gene matches: 5. Germline V gene sequence: CDR1 PRHDT, CDR2 FYEKMQ (reference sequence). This CDR3 is 16 amino acids long.